The 11 T cell receptor beta chains below all came from one sample that was sequenced in a study of CD8 T cells in Susac syndrome. When the RNA was reverse transcribed, random hexamers were used with an input of 0.5 to 1 ug. One entry per CDR3 protein results from TCRdb running MiXCR on the immunoSEQ multiplex PCR reads. The sample yields roughly 100,000 distinct CDR3 sequences, roughly 95% seen once. Sequenced sample: CD8+ T cells from PBMCs. These receptors were obtained from a human donor with Susac syndrome.

The chain recombines TRBV29-1 with TRBJ1-2, with TRBD1 identical over 7 bases. With V trimmed by 3 bases and J by 10 bases, 17 bases remained unmatched. The germline CDR1 and CDR2 sequences are SQVTM and ANQGSEA. CDR3 length equals 15 residues. CDR3 DNA sequence: TGCAGCGTTGAGGGGCTAGAGACAGGGAACGTCGTCTACACCTTC. This sequence encodes CSVEGLETGNVVYTF.

The chain employs TRBV13 and TRBJ2-5; 7 bases are a match to TRBD2. CDR1 PRHDT and CDR2 FYEKMQ come from the germline V gene (reference sequence). The CDR3 length is 13 residues. The V and J ends lost 8 bases and 1 base, in that order; junction bases with no gene match: 4. The CDR3 loop reads CASGSGLQETQYF. The CDR3 DNA follows: TGTGCCAGCGGTAGCGGGCTCCAAGAGACCCAGTACTTC.

The V call is TRBV12-3 or TRBV12-4, the J call TRBJ1-1, with a possible D match to TRBD1 (5 bases). V was cut by 7 bases and J by 3 bases, with 9 bases left in between. The CDR3 contains 12 residues. The CDR3 sequence: CASTIGDTEAFF. The CDR3 DNA sequence: TGTGCCAGCACCATAGGGGACACTGAAGCTTTCTTT.

This CDR3 is CASSPTSASGYTF. CDR3 bases: TGTGCCAGCAGCCCGACCTCAGCCTCTGGCTACACCTTC. The chain joins TRBV12-3 or TRBV12-4 to TRBJ1-2; D is uncertain. V lost 6 bases, J lost 7 bases, and 15 bases lay in between. CDR3 length equals 13 residues.

CDR3 in DNA: TGTGCCAGCAGTTACACTGCGGGGGGGTCCTACAATGAGCAGTTCTTC. Its translation is CASSYTAGGSYNEQFF. The chain is built from TRBV6-5 and TRBJ2-1; 9 bases match TRBD2. The CDR3 has 16 amino acids. Germline values: CDR1 MNHEY, CDR2 SVGAGI. V lost 2 bases to trimming and J lost 1 base; unmatched junction nucleotides: 3.

The chain couples TRBV5-6 to TRBJ2-7; 8 nucleotides align to TRBD1. The V gene's germline CDR1 is SGHDT and CDR2 YYEEEE. The length of the CDR3 is 13 residues. Trimming took 3 bases from V and 7 from J; bases not matched to a gene: 6. CDR3 bases: TGTGCCAGCAGCTGGGACAGGCAGAGAGAGCAGTACTTC. Protein sequence: CASSWDRQREQYF. The full variable domain, completed using reference TRBV5-6 and TRBJ2-7, is DAGVTQSPTHLIKTRGQQVTLRCSPKSGHDTVSWYQQALGQGPQFIFQYYEEEERQRGNFPDRFSGHQFPNYSSELNVNALLLGDSALYLCASSWDRQREQYFGPGTRLTVT.

The V call is TRBV20-1, the J call TRBJ1-2, with D possibly being TRBD1 (5 bases). Germline values: CDR1 DFQATT, CDR2 SNEGSKA (reference sequence). CDR3 length: 15 amino acids. V was pared by 2 bases and J by 0 bases, with 13 bases between. In DNA form, the CDR3 reads TGCAGTGCTAGATACAACCGGGACCCTAACTATGGCTACACCTTC. Translation: CSARYNRDPNYGYTF.

This sequence joins TRBV4-2 and TRBJ2-2; D is undetermined. CDR1 is LGHNA and CDR2 is YNFKEQ in the germline V gene. The CDR3 is 16 amino acids. V was trimmed by 0 bases and J by 1 base, leaving 9 bases between them. The CDR3 coding sequence is TGTGCCAGCAGCCAAGATTGGGCAGGGAACACCGGGGAGCTGTTTTTT. This sequence encodes CASSQDWAGNTGELFF.

The chain uses TRBV29-1 and TRBJ2-7; D remains ambiguous. The CDR3 consists of 17 residues. Germline V gives CDR1 SQVTM, CDR2 ANQGSEA. The V end lost 0 bases, the J end lost 4 bases, and 22 bases lay between the germline ends. CDR3 in amino acids: CSVEDRALGRSLYEQYF. CDR3 DNA: TGCAGCGTTGAAGATCGGGCCCTAGGCAGGTCCCTATACGAGCAGTACTTC.

J is TRBJ2-2 and V is TRBV12-3 or TRBV12-4; 13 bases line up with TRBD2. Trimming at V came to 8 bases and at J to 1 base, leaving 4 bases not matched to a gene. CDR3 size: 16 residues. The CDR3, as DNA: TGTGCCAGCGGACTAGCGGGGGCTATGAACACCGGGGAGCTGTTTTTT. Protein: CASGLAGAMNTGELFF.

The chain links TRBV2 to TRBJ2-3, with 8 bases lining up with TRBD2. The V gene's germline CDR1 is SNHLY and CDR2 FYNNEI. This CDR3 has 16 amino acids. Germline trimming cut 4 bases from V and 8 bases from J; bases unmatched to any gene: 14. This CDR3 is CASSAGRGAPIGTQYF. Written as DNA, the CDR3 is TGTGCCAGCAGTGCCGGGCGGGGGGCGCCCATCGGTACGCAGTATTTT.